This is a list of T cell receptor beta chains from one sample in a study of CD8+ T cells in alopecia areata. Only in-frame clones appear in the TCRdb table, and some are missing; sequencing was by immunoSEQ multiplex PCR. The top ten clones hold roughly 25% of a sample with fewer than 150,000 clones, around four fifths of them seen once. The sequencing here drew on CD8+ T cells sorted from blood, taken at week 4, from a patient treated with tofacitinib. Receptors were obtained from a human donor with alopecia areata. Both conserved end residues are part of each CDR3. Each record gives: D gene, clone size, J gene, V gene, CDR3 DNA, CDR3 protein. D genes are given only for firm matches. Some rows have no size entry. The others give once, few or many, or a class for an expanded clone.

TRBD1 few TRBJ2-7 TRBV19 TGTGCCAGTAGTCCGGGACAGGCCTACGAGCAGTACTTC CASSPGQAYEQYF
. . TRBJ2-5 TRBV7-6 TGTGCCAGCAGCGCCCCGGGACCGCTACAAGAGACCCAGTACTTC CASSAPGPLQETQYF
. once TRBJ2-5 TRBV6-5 TGTGCCAGCACCTCGGGCCCCTTAGGGGAGACCCAGTACTTC CASTSGPLGETQYF
. . TRBJ2-5 TRBV4-1 TGCGCCAGCAGCCCCCCAGCAGAGACCCAGTACTTC CASSPPAETQYF
. . TRBJ2-3 TRBV6-6 TGTGCCAGCGGCTCGGGGGATACGCAGTATTTT CASGSGDTQYF
TRBD1 . TRBJ2-7 TRBV5-4 TGTGCCAGCAGCTTGGACAGGGGTGACTACGAGCAGTACTTC CASSLDRGDYEQYF
TRBD2 once TRBJ2-2 TRBV19 TGTGCCAGTAATGGGGTTGCTAGCGGGGCCCACAACACCGGGGAGCTGTTTTTT CASNGVASGAHNTGELFF
TRBD1 . TRBJ2-1 TRBV12-5 TGTGCTAGTGGTTTTCCCACAGGGGGTAAGAATGAGCAGTTCTTC CASGFPTGGKNEQFF
TRBD1 . TRBJ2-7 TRBV29-1 TGCAGCGTTGGAGGCCCAGGGGGCTTGGGGTACGAGCAGTACTTC CSVGGPGGLGYEQYF
TRBD1 few TRBJ2-7 TRBV14 TGTGCCAGCAGCCAGGAACAGGGGGTTGACGAGCAGTACTTC CASSQEQGVDEQYF
. . TRBJ2-1 TRBV10-3 TGTGCCATCAGTGAGCCGGACCAGCCGAGCTCCTACAATGAGCAGTTCTTC CAISEPDQPSSYNEQFF